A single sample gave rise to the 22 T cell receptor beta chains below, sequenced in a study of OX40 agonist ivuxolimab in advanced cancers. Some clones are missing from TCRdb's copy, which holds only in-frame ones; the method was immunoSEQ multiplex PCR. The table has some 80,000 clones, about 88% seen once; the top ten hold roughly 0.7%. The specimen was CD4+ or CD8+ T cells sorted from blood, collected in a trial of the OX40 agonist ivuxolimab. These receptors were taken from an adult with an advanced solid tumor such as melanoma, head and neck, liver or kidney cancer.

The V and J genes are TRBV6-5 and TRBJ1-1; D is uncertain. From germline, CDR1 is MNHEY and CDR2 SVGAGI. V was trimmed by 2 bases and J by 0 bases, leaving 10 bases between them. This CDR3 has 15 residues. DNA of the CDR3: TGTGCCAGCAGTTACCTCCCGCCCTTGAACACTGAAGCTTTCTTT. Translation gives CASSYLPPLNTEAFF.

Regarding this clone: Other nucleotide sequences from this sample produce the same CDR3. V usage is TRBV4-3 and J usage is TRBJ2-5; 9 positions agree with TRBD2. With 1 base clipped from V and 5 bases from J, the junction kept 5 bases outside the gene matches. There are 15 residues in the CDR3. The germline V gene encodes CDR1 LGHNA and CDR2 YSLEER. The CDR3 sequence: CASSQVGSGGETQYF. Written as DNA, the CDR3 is TGCGCCAGCAGCCAAGTTGGGAGCGGGGGGGAGACCCAGTACTTC.

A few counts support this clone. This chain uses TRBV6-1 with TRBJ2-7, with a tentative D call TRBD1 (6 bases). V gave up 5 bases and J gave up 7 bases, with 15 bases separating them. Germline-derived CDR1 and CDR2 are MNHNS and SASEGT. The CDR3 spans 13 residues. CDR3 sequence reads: CASSPRGGREQYF. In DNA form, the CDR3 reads TGTGCCAGCAGTCCCAGAGGGGGACGGGAGCAGTACTTC.

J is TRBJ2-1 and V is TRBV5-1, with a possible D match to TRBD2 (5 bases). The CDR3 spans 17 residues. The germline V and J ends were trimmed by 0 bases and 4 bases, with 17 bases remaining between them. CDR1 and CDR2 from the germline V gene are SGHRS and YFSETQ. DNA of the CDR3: TGCGCCAGCAGCTTGGATGGTACTAGGAGCTATTACAATGAGCAGTTCTTC. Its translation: CASSLDGTRSYYNEQFF.

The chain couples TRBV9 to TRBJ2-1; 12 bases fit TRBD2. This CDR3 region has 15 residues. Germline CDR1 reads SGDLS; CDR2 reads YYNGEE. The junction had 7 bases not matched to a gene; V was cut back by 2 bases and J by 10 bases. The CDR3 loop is CASSVTSGGLLEQFF. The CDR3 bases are TGTGCCAGCAGCGTTACTAGCGGGGGGCTCCTAGAGCAGTTCTTC.

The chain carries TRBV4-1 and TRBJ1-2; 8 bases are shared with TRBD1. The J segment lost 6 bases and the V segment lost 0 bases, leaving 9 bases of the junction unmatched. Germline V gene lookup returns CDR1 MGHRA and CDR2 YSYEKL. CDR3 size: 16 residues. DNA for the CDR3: TGCGCCAGCAGCCAAGAAGGTGTACAGGGGGGAAATGGCTACACCTTC. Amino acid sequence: CASSQEGVQGGNGYTF.

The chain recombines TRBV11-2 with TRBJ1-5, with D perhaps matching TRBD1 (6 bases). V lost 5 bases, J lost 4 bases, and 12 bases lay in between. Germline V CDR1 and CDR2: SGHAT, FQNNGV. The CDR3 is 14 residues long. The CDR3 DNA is TGTGCCAGCAGCCAGGGACACCTGAATCAGCCCCAGCATTTT. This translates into CASSQGHLNQPQHF.

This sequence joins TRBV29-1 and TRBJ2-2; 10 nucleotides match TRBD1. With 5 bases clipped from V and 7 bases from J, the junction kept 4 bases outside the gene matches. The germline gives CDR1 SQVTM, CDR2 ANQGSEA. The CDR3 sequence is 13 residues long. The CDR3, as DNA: TGCAGCGTTAAGACAGGGGGCAACGGGGAGCTGTTTTTT. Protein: CSVKTGGNGELFF.

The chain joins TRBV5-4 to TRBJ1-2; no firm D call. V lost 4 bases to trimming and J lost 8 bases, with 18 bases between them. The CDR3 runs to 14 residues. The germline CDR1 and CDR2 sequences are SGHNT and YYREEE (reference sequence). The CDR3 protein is CASSVLHVGGGYTF. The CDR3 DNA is TGTGCCAGCAGCGTCCTACATGTGGGCGGGGGCTACACCTTC. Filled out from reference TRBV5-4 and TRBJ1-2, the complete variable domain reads ETGVTQSPTHLIKTRGQQVTLRCSSQSGHNTVSWYQQALGQGPQFIFQYYREEENGRGNFPPRFSGLQFPNYSSELNVNALELDDSALYLCASSVLHVGGGYTFGSGTRLTVV.

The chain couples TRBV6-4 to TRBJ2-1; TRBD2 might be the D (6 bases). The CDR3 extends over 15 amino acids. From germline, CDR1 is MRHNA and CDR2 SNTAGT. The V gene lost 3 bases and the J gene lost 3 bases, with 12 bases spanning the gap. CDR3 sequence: CASSDGTSIYNEQFF. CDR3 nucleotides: TGTGCCAGCAGTGATGGGACTTCCATCTACAATGAGCAGTTCTTC.

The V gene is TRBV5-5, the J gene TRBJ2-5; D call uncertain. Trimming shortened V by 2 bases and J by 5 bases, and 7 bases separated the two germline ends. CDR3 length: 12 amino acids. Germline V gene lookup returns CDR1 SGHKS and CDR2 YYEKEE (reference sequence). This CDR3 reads CASSFSLETQYF. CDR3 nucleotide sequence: TGTGCCAGCAGCTTTAGCTTGGAGACCCAGTACTTC.

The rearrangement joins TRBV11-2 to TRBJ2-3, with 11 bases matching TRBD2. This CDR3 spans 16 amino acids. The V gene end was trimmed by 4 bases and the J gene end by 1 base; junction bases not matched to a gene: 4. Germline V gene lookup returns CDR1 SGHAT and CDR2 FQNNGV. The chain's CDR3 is CASSSPTSGGTDTQYF. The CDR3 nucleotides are TGTGCCAGCAGCTCCCCGACTAGCGGGGGCACAGATACGCAGTATTTT.

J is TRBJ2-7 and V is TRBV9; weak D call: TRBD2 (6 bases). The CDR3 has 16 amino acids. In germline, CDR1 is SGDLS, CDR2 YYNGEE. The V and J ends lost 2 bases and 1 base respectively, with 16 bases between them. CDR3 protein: CASSVRDSSLSYEQYF. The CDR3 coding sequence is TGTGCCAGCAGCGTCCGGGACTCCTCGTTGTCCTACGAGCAGTACTTC. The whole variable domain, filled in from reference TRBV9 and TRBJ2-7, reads DSGVTQTPKHLITATGQRVTLRCSPRSGDLSVYWYQQSLDQGLQFLIQYYNGEERAKGNILERFSAQQFPDLHSELNLSSLELGDSALYFCASSVRDSSLSYEQYFGPGTRLTVT.

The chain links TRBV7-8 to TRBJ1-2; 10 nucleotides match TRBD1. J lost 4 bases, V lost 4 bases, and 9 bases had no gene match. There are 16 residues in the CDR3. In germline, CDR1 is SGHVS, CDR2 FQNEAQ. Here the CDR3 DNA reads TGTGCCAGCAGCTCCGGGACAGGGGATTTCATCTATGGCTACACCTTC. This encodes CASSSGTGDFIYGYTF. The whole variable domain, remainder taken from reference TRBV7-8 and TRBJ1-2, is GAGVSQSPRYKVAKRGQDVALRCDPISGHVSLFWYQQALGQGPEFLTYFQNEAQLDKSGLPSDRFFAERPEGSVSTLKIQRTQQEDSAVYLCASSSGTGDFIYGYTFGSGTRLTVV.

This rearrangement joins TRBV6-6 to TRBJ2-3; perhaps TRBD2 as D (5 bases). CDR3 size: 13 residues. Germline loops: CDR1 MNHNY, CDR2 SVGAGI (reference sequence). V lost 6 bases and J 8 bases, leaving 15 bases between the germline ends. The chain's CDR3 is CASRPIGVATQYF. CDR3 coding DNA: TGTGCCAGCAGACCGATCGGGGTAGCTACGCAGTATTTT.

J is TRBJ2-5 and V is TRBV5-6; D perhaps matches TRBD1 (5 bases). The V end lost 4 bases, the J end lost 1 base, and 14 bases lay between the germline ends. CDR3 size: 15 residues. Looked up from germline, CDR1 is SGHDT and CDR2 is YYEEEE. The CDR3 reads CASSQGTFFQETQYF. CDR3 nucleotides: TGTGCCAGCAGCCAGGGCACCTTCTTCCAAGAGACCCAGTACTTC. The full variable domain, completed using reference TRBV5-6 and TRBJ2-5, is DAGVTQSPTHLIKTRGQQVTLRCSPKSGHDTVSWYQQALGQGPQFIFQYYEEEERQRGNFPDRFSGHQFPNYSSELNVNALLLGDSALYLCASSQGTFFQETQYFGPGTRLLVL.

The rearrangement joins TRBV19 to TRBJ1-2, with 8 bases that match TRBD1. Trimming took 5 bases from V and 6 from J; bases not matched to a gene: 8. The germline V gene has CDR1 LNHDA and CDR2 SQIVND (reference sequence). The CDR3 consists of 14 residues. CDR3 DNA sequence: TGTGCCAGTAGTCCCGACAGGGGAGGGAATGGCTACACCTTC. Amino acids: CASSPDRGGNGYTF.

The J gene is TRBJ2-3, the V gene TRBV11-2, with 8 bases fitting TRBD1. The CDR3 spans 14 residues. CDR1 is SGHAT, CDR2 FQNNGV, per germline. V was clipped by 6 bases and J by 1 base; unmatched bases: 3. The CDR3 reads CASRATGGTDTQYF. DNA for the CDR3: TGTGCCAGCAGGGCGACAGGGGGCACAGATACGCAGTATTTT.

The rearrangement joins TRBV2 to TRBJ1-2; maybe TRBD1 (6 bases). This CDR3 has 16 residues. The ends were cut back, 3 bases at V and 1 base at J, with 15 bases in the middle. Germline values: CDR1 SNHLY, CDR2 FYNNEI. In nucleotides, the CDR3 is TGTGCCAGCAGTGATCGGGGGCCAAGGAATAACTATGGCTACACCTTC. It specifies CASSDRGPRNNYGYTF.

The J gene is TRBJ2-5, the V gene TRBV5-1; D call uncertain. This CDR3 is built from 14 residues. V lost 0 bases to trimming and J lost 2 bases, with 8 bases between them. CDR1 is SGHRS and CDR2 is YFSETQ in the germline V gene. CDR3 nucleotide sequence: TGCGCCAGCAGCTTGGAGGGCCCGCAAGAGACCCAGTACTTC. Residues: CASSLEGPQETQYF. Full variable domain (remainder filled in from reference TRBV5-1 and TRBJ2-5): KAGVTQTPRYLIKTRGQQVTLSCSPISGHRSVSWYQQTPGQGLQFLFEYFSETQRNKGNFPGRFSGRQFSNSRSEMNVSTLELGDSALYLCASSLEGPQETQYFGPGTRLLVL.

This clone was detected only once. The CDR3 bases are TGTGCCAGCAGCTTATATGGGGTGGGACAAGAGACCCAGTACTTC. Its translation is CASSLYGVGQETQYF. This chain joins TRBV11-2 and TRBJ2-5, with D hard to call. This CDR3 is 15 amino acids long. Germline lookup yields CDR1 SGHAT and CDR2 FQNNGV. V lost 2 bases to trimming and J lost 2 bases, with 12 bases between them. The whole variable domain, filled in from reference TRBV11-2 and TRBJ2-5, reads EAGVAQSPRYKIIEKRQSVAFWCNPISGHATLYWYQQILGQGPKLLIQFQNNGVVDDSQLPKDRFSAERLKGVDSTLKIQPAKLEDSAVYLCASSLYGVGQETQYFGPGTRLLVL.

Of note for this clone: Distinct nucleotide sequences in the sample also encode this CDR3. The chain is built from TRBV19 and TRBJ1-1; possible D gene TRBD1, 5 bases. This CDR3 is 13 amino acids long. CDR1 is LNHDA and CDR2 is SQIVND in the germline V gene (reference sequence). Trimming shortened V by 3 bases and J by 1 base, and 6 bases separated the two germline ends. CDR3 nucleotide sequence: TGTGCCAGTAGTATCGGGGGGAACACTGAAGCTTTCTTT. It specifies CASSIGGNTEAFF.